The 13 T cell receptor beta chains given below trace back to one sample, sequenced in a study of graft-versus-host responses after intestinal transplantation. Some clones are missing from TCRdb's copy, which holds only in-frame ones; the method was immunoSEQ multiplex PCR. The table shows 62,000 or so clones, with roughly 90% occurring only once. Sequences were derived from PBMCs, sampled 26 days after transplant. These receptor sequences come from a human patient who received an intestinal transplant, so some T cells may come from the graft donor.

This clone was found once. The junction departs from germline at one end; a sequencing error may be responsible. The chain combines TRBV2 with TRBJ1-5, with 7 bases lining up with TRBD1. The CDR3 consists of 16 residues. Per germline, CDR1 SNHLY and CDR2 FYNNEI. The CDR3 region is CASTEGDSFYSQPQHF. The CDR3 DNA reads TGTGCCAGCACTGAAGGGGACAGCTTTTACTCTCAGCCCCAGCATTTT.

The chain couples TRBV10-3 to TRBJ2-3; 15 nucleotides agree with TRBD2. Germline CDR1 reads ENHRY; CDR2 reads SYGVKD. The ends lost 6 bases at V and 1 base at J; junction bases unmatched: 11. This CDR3 has 19 amino acids. This chain's CDR3 is CAISERTSGGALGTDTQYF. The CDR3 DNA is TGTGCCATCAGCGAGAGGACTAGCGGGGGGGCGTTAGGCACAGATACGCAGTATTTT.

The rearrangement links TRBV11-2 to TRBJ2-3; the D gene is possibly TRBD1 (6 bases). The CDR3 runs to 16 residues. The V end lost 2 bases, the J end lost 0 bases, and 12 bases lay between the germline ends. Per germline, CDR1 SGHAT and CDR2 FQNNGV. The CDR3 nucleotides read TGTGCCAGCAGCTTACGACAGGTCCCTAGCACAGATACGCAGTATTTT. The encoded protein is CASSLRQVPSTDTQYF.

The rearrangement joins TRBV5-4 to TRBJ1-1; the match to TRBD1 covers 10 bases. Germline trimming cut 4 bases from V and 4 bases from J; bases unmatched to any gene: 4. The germline gives CDR1 SGHNT, CDR2 YYREEE (reference sequence). The CDR3 loop spans 14 amino acids. The CDR3 is CASSETGGLTEAFF. The CDR3 DNA follows: TGTGCCAGCAGCGAGACAGGGGGCCTCACTGAAGCTTTCTTT.

The sample holds a few counts of this clone. The chain recombines TRBV29-1 with TRBJ1-2; tentatively, D is TRBD1 (5 bases). The length of the CDR3 is 12 residues. Germline CDR1 and CDR2: SQVTM and ANQGSEA. Trimming pared 4 bases from V and 5 bases from J, leaving 11 bases between. In DNA, the CDR3 is TGCAGCGTTGGGTCGGGGGGTTATGGCTACACCTTC. This codes for CSVGSGGYGYTF.

The V call is TRBV29-1, the J call TRBJ2-1, with D maybe TRBD2 (5 bases). The germline V and J ends were trimmed by 6 bases and 5 bases, with 20 bases remaining between them. CDR1 is SQVTM, CDR2 ANQGSEA, per germline. CDR3 size: 15 residues. The DNA for the CDR3 is TGCAGCGTCCTAGGGAGTAGTCTCAGGAACAATGAGCAGTTCTTC. It translates to CSVLGSSLRNNEQFF.

This chain connects TRBV9 to TRBJ1-6, with 8 positions matching TRBD1. The CDR3 covers 18 residues. CDR1 and CDR2 from the germline V gene are SGDLS and YYNGEE. The ends lost 3 bases at V and 9 bases at J; junction bases unmatched: 17. The CDR3 DNA sequence: TGTGCCAGCAGCGATCCAGGATCCTATCAGGGGGCCGGTTCACCCCTCCACTTT. This sequence encodes CASSDPGSYQGAGSPLHF.

This chain joins TRBV2 and TRBJ2-3; TRBD2 aligns across 9 bases. The CDR3 is 15 amino acids. Germline V gene sequence: CDR1 SNHLY, CDR2 FYNNEI. V shed 6 bases and J 4 bases; nucleotides not matched to a gene: 8. CDR3 sequence reads: CASSPAGGPADTQYF. DNA for the CDR3: TGTGCCAGCAGCCCTGCGGGGGGGCCGGCAGATACGCAGTATTTT.

V is TRBV6-1 and J is TRBJ1-5; D is unresolved. Germline loops: CDR1 MNHNS, CDR2 SASEGT. The CDR3 covers 13 residues. V was pared by 4 bases and J by 4 bases, with 8 bases between. CDR3 sequence: CASSAFGNQPQHF. The CDR3 nucleotides are TGTGCCAGCAGTGCTTTCGGGAATCAGCCCCAGCATTTT.

The chain combines TRBV30 with TRBJ1-3, with TRBD1 matching 10 bases. The CDR3 consists of 15 residues. The V gene end was trimmed by 5 bases and the J gene end by 0 bases; junction bases not matched to a gene: 4. CDR1 and CDR2 from the germline V gene are GTSNPN and SVGIG (reference sequence). Here the CDR3 reads CAWGRDRGSGNTIYF. In DNA form, the CDR3 reads TGTGCCTGGGGACGGGACAGGGGCTCTGGAAACACCATATATTTT. Together with reference TRBV30 and TRBJ1-3, the CDR3 gives the full variable domain: SQTIHQWPATLVQPVGSPLSLECTVEGTSNPNLYWYRQAAGRGLQLLFYSVGIGQISSEVPQNLSASRPQDRQFILSSKKLLLSDSGFYLCAWGRDRGSGNTIYFGEGSWLTVV.

The genes are TRBV7-9 and TRBJ1-1; D gene ambiguous. Per the germline V gene, CDR1 is SEHNR and CDR2 is FQNEAQ (reference sequence). The length of the CDR3 is 14 residues. Trimming stripped 5 bases from V and 4 bases from J, with 14 bases between. The chain's CDR3 is CASSPRAGFTEAFF. For the CDR3, the DNA is TGTGCCAGCAGCCCGCGGGCCGGGTTCACTGAAGCTTTCTTT.

The table lists this clone with a few counts. The chain links TRBV9 to TRBJ1-3; D ambiguous. The CDR3 is 13 amino acids. Germline CDR1 and CDR2: SGDLS and YYNGEE. V lost 8 bases and J lost 0, with 9 bases in between. CDR3 amino acids: CASNPSSGNTIYF. The CDR3 nucleotides read TGTGCCAGTAACCCCAGCTCTGGAAACACCATATATTTT.

In its sample, this clone was seen once. This chain uses TRBV4-1 with TRBJ2-1, with 9 bases that match TRBD2. This CDR3 is built from 17 residues. Germline assignment: CDR1 MGHRA and CDR2 YSYEKL. Trimming took 0 bases from V and 10 from J; bases not matched to a gene: 13. CDR3 sequence reads: CASSQELSLAGSGEQFF. For the CDR3, the DNA is TGCGCCAGCAGCCAAGAACTGAGTCTAGCGGGGTCGGGGGAGCAGTTCTTC.